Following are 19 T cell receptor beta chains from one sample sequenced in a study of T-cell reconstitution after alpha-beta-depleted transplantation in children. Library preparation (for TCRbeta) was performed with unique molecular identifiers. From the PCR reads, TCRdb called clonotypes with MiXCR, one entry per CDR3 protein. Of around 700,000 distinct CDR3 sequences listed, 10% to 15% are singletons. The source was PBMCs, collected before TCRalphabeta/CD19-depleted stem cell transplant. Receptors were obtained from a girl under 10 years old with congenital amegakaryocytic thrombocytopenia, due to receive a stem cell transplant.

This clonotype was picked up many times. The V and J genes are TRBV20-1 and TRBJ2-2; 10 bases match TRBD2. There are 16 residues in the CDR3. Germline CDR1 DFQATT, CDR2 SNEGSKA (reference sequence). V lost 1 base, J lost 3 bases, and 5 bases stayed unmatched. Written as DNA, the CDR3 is TGCAGTGCTAGAGCTCTAGCGGGAGTCTACACCGGGGAGCTGTTTTTT. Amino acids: CSARALAGVYTGELFF.

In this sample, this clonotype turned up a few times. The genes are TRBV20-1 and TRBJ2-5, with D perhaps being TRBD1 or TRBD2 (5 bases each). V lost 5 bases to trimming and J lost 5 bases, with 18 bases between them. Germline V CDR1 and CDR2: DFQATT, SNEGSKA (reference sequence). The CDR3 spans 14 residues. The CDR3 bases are TGCAGTGCTCATCCAAGGGGCTGGAGGGAGACCCAGTACTTC. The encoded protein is CSAHPRGWRETQYF.

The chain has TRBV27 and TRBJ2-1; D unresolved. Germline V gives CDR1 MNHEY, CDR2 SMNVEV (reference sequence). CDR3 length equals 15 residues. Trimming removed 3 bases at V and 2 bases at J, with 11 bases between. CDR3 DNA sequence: TGTGCCAGCAGTTTCTCTGGGGTTCCCTACAATGAGCAGTTCTTC. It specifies CASSFSGVPYNEQFF.

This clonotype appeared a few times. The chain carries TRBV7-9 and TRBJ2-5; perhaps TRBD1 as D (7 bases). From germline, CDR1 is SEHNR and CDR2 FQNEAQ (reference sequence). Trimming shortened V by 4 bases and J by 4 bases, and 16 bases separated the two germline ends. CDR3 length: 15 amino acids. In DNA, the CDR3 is TGTGCCAGCAGCTCCGGGACAGTGGGGGGAGAGACCCAGTACTTC. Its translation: CASSSGTVGGETQYF.

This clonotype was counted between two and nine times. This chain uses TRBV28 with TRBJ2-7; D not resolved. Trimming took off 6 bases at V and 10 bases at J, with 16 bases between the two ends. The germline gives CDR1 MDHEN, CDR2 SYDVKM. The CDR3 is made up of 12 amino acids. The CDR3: CASRVDTSRQYF. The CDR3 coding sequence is TGTGCCAGCAGGGTAGACACCAGTCGCCAGTACTTC. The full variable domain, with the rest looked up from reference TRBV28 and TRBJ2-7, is DVKVTQSSRYLVKRTGEKVFLECVQDMDHENMFWYRQDPGLGLRLIYFSYDVKMKEKGDIPEGYSVSREKKERFSLILESASTNQTSMYLCASRVDTSRQYFGPGTRLTVT.

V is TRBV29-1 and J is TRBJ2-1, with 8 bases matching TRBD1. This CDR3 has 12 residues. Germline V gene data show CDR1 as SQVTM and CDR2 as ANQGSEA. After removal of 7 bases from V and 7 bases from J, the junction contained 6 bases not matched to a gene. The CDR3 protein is CSAGTGSNEQFF. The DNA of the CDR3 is TGCAGCGCTGGGACAGGTTCGAATGAGCAGTTCTTC.

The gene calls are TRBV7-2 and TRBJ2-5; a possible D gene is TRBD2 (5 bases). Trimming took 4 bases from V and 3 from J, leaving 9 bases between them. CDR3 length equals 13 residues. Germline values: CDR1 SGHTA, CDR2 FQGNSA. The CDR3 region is CASSSPGKETQYF. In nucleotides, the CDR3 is TGTGCCAGCAGCTCTCCGGGGAAAGAGACCCAGTACTTC. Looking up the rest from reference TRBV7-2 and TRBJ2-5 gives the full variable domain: GAGVSQSPSNKVTEKGKDVELRCDPISGHTALYWYRQSLGQGLEFLIYFQGNSAPDKSGLPSDRFSAERTGGSVSTLTIQRTQQEDSAVYLCASSSPGKETQYFGPGTRLLVL.

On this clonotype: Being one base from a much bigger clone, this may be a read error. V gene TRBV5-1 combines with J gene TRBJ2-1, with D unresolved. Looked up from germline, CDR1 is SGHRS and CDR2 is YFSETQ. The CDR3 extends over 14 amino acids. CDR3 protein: CANSLPAVGNEQFF. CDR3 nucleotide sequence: TGCGCCAACAGCTTGCCGGCAGTCGGGAATGAGCAGTTCTTC.

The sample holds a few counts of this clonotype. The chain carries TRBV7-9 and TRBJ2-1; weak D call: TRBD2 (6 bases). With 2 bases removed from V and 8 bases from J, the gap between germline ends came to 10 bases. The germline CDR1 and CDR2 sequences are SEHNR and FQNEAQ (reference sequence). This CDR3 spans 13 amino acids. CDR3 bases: TGTGCCAGCAGCTTAACTAGCATGGATGAGCAGTTCTTC. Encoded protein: CASSLTSMDEQFF.

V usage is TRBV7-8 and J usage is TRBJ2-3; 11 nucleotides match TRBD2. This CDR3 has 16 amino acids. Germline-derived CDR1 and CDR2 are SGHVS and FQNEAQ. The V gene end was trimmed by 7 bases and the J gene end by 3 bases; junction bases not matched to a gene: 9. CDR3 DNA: TGTGCCAGCACCCTACTAGCGGGAGCAATAACAGATACGCAGTATTTT. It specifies CASTLLAGAITDTQYF. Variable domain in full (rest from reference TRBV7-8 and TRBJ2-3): GAGVSQSPRYKVAKRGQDVALRCDPISGHVSLFWYQQALGQGPEFLTYFQNEAQLDKSGLPSDRFFAERPEGSVSTLKIQRTQQEDSAVYLCASTLLAGAITDTQYFGPGTRLTVL.

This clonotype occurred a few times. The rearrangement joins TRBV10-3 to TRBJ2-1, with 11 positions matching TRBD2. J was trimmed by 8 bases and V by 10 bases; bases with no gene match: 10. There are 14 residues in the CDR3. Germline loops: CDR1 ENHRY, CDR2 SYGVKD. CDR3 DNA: TGTGCCACCCAGGGGCTAGCGGGAGGAGATGAGCAGTTCTTC. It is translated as CATQGLAGGDEQFF.

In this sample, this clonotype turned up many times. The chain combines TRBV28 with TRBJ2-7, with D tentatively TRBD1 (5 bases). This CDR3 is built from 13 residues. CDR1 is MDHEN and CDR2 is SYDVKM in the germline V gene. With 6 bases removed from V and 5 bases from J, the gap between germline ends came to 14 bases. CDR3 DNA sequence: TGTGCCAGCAGACTCCCAGGGATCCACGAGCAGTACTTC. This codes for CASRLPGIHEQYF.

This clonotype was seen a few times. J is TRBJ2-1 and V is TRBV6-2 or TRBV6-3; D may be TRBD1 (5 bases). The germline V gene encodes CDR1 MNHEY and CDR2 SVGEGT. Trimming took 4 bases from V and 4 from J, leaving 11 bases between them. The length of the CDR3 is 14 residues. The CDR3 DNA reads TGTGCCAGCAGTTCATACAGGCATTACAATGAGCAGTTCTTC. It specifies CASSSYRHYNEQFF.

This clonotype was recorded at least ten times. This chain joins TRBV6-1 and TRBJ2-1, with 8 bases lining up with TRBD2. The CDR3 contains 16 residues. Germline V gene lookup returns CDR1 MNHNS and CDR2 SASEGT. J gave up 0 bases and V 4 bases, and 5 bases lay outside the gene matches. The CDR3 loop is CASSGGGPYSYNEQFF. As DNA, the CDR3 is TGTGCCAGCAGTGGCGGGGGGCCTTACTCCTACAATGAGCAGTTCTTC.

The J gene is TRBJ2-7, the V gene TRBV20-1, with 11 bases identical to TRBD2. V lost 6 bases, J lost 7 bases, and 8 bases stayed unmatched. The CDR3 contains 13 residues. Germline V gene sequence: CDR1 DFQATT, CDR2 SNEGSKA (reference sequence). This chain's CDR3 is CSATLAGAVEQYF. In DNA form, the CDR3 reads TGCAGTGCGACACTAGCGGGAGCGGTGGAGCAGTACTTC.

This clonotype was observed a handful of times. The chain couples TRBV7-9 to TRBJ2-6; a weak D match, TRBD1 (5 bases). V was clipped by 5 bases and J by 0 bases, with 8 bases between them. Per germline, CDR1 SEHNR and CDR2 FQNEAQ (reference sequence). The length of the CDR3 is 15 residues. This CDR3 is CASSQTDSGANVLTF. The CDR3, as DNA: TGTGCCAGCAGCCAGACAGACTCTGGGGCCAACGTCCTGACTTTC. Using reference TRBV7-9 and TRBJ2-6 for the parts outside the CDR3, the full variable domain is DTGVSQNPRHKITKRGQNVTFRCDPISEHNRLYWYRQTLGQGPEFLTYFQNEAQLEKSRLLSDRFSAERPKGSFSTLEIQRTEQGDSAMYLCASSQTDSGANVLTFGAGSRLTVL.

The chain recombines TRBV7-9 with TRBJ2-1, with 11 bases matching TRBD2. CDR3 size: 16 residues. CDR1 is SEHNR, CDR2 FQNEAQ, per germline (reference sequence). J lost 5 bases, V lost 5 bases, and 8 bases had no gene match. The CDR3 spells CASSRRGTSGHNEQFF. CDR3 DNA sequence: TGTGCCAGCAGCCGGAGGGGGACTAGCGGCCACAATGAGCAGTTCTTC.

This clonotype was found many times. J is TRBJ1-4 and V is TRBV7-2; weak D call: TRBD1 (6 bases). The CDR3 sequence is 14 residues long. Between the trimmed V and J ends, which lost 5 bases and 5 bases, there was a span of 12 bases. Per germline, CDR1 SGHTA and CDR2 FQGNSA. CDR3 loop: CASSGQTPNEKLFF. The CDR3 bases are TGTGCCAGCAGCGGACAGACACCGAATGAAAAACTGTTTTTT.

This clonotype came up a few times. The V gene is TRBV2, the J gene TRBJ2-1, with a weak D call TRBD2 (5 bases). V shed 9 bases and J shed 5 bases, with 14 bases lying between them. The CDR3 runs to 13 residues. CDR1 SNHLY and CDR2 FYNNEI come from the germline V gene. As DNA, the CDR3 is TGTGCCAGGACAACTAGTCCCGACAATGAGCAGTTCTTC. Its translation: CARTTSPDNEQFF.